The source of this T cell receptor (delta chain) is a study of gamma-delta T cells after stem cell transplantation. TCRdb repeated clone calling on the RT-PCR reads with CATT. This table has around 2,000 delta-chain clones, 18% appearing once. Concerning this clone itself: It is likely a read error: a sequence one base away is far more abundant.

The CDR3 extends over 22 amino acids. In germline, CDR1 is GEAIGNYY, CDR2 EKD. Sequencing was performed on gamma-delta T cells. The TCR sequence derives from a human donor. It is not recorded whose cells these are; they may come from a transplant donor. The rearrangement uses TRDV2 and TRDJ3, with TRDD3 as a possible D gene (5 bases). CDR3 nucleotides: TGTGCCTGTAACACCGTTTCGGGACTGGTCGACCCTGTCGTTCGGGACACCCGACAGATGTTTTTC. This gives the protein CACNTVSGLVDPVVRDTRQMFF.